Listed below are T cell receptor beta chains from one sample, sequenced in a study of blood T cell repertoires in COVID-19. This table comes from immunoSEQ multiplex PCR, and its TCRdb copy is limited to in-frame clones, with some not included. Of 95,000 to 150,000 clones in the sample, 75% to 90% were seen once. Input material: peripheral blood. The receptors here all came from a man aged 40-49 years with acute or convalescent COVID-19. The CDR3 runs from the conserved cysteine through the conserved F or W. D genes are given only for firm matches. Only part of the rows carry a size: once, few, many, or a class if the clone is expanded.

TRBD2 once TRBJ2-1 TRBV27 CASSSPYSSGSNEQFF TGTGCCAGCAGTTCACCCTATTCTAGCGGGAGCAATGAGCAGTTCTTC
. . TRBJ2-2 TRBV18 CASSPQGSNTGELFF TGTGCCAGCTCACCCCAGGGATCGAACACCGGGGAGCTGTTTTTT
. . TRBJ2-5 TRBV15 CATSRDRLAGGYETQYF TGTGCCACCAGCAGAGATAGGTTAGCAGGGGGGTACGAGACCCAGTACTTC
TRBD1 . TRBJ1-2 TRBV2 CASTAETGGYGYTF TGTGCCAGCACCGCTGAGACAGGGGGCTATGGCTACACCTTC
TRBD1 once TRBJ2-1 TRBV29-1 CSVEGQGLTDFEQFF TGCAGCGTTGAGGGACAGGGGCTTACAGATTTTGAGCAGTTCTTC
. . TRBJ1-1 TRBV30 CAWQNQGRTEAFF TGTGCCTGGCAGAACCAGGGTAGGACTGAAGCTTTCTTT
. . TRBJ2-6 TRBV6-1 CASSSGLSGANVLTF TGTGCCAGCTCATCAGGGCTCTCTGGGGCCAACGTCCTGACTTTC
TRBD1 . TRBJ1-1 TRBV3-1/TRBV3-2 CASSLSDRGNTEAFF TGTGCCAGCAGCCTTTCAGACAGGGGGAACACTGAAGCTTTCTTT
. . TRBJ1-1 TRBV9 CASSVASNTEAFF TGTGCCAGCAGCGTAGCGTCGAACACTGAAGCTTTCTTT
. . TRBJ2-7 TRBV7-2 CASSLVVRTYEQYF TGTGCCAGCAGCTTAGTAGTTCGTACCTACGAGCAGTACTTC
TRBD2 few TRBJ2-2 TRBV11-1 CASSLRRERELFF TGTGCCAGCAGCTTACGGCGGGAGAGGGAGCTGTTTTTT
TRBD1 . TRBJ2-7 TRBV5-1 CASSRGQGGYEQYF TGCGCCAGCAGCCGGGGACAGGGGGGCTACGAGCAGTACTTC
TRBD1 . TRBJ2-7 TRBV9 CASSGPGQNYEQYF TGTGCCAGCAGCGGACCGGGACAGAATTACGAGCAGTACTTC
. . TRBJ1-2 TRBV4-2 CASSHPQGITNYGYTF TGTGCCAGCAGCCATCCTCAGGGGATTACTAACTATGGCTACACCTTC
TRBD2 . TRBJ2-2 TRBV14 CASSRRLAVNTGELFF TGTGCCAGCAGCCGCCGACTAGCGGTGAACACCGGGGAGCTGTTTTTT
TRBD1 . TRBJ1-2 TRBV6-2/TRBV6-3 CASSYPPQGVRGYTF TGTGCCAGCAGTTACCCACCACAGGGGGTTCGTGGCTACACCTTC
TRBD1 . TRBJ2-7 TRBV2 CASRVTGLNSYEQYF TGTGCCAGCAGGGTGACAGGGCTCAACTCCTACGAGCAGTACTTC
. . TRBJ2-7 TRBV5-8 CASSLGQTRRYSYEQYF TGTGCCAGCAGCTTGGGACAGACGAGACGATACTCCTACGAGCAGTACTTC
TRBD2 . TRBJ2-5 TRBV30 CACRFYGAGGPQETQYF TGTGCCTGTAGGTTCTATGGAGCGGGGGGGCCACAAGAGACCCAGTACTTC
TRBD1 . TRBJ1-5 TRBV19 CASSSAGQGVGGNQPQHF TGTGCCAGTAGTTCGGCGGGACAGGGGGTTGGGGGCAATCAGCCCCAGCATTTT
. . TRBJ2-2 TRBV11-2 CASSLVRSPGTGELFF TGTGCCAGCAGCTTAGTTCGGTCCCCAGGCACCGGGGAGCTGTTTTTT
. . TRBJ1-2 TRBV9 CASSAPPHTYGYTF TGTGCCAGCAGCGCTCCGCCCCACACCTATGGCTACACCTTC
. . TRBJ2-1 TRBV9 CASNPGSSYNEQFF TGTGCCAGCAATCCCGGGAGCTCCTACAATGAGCAGTTCTTC
. . TRBJ1-4 TRBV3-1/TRBV3-2 CASSQASRDEKLFF TGTGCCAGCAGCCAAGCGTCCAGGGATGAAAAACTGTTTTTT
. . TRBJ1-2 TRBV15 CATSRGGEYYGYTF TGTGCCACCAGCAGAGGAGGCGAATACTATGGCTACACCTTC
TRBD1 . TRBJ1-2 TRBV4-2 CASSLSGQGPNGYTF TGTGCCAGCAGCCTCAGTGGACAGGGCCCCAATGGCTACACCTTC
TRBD2 . TRBJ2-1 TRBV5-4 CASSLTRLAGSNEQFF TGTGCCAGCAGCTTGACTAGACTAGCGGGGAGCAATGAGCAGTTCTTC
TRBD1 . TRBJ1-1 TRBV6-6 CASRGDSRTEAFF TGTGCCAGCAGAGGGGACAGCAGGACTGAAGCTTTCTTT
. . TRBJ1-5 TRBV19 CASTLPGGRNQPQHF TGTGCCAGTACTCTCCCTGGAGGCCGCAATCAGCCCCAGCATTTT
TRBD2 . TRBJ2-3 TRBV5-1 CASLAGGSLSTDTQYF TGCGCCAGTTTAGCGGGGGGGTCACTAAGCACAGATACGCAGTATTTT
. . TRBJ2-7 TRBV4-3 CASSQPGGGLSSYEQYF TGCGCCAGCAGCCAACCGGGCGGGGGCCTGAGCTCCTACGAGCAGTACTTC
TRBD1 once TRBJ2-1 TRBV5-6 CASSLIAGTGNFGEQFF TGTGCCAGCAGCTTAATAGCCGGGACAGGGAATTTTGGTGAGCAGTTCTTC
TRBD1 . TRBJ1-5 TRBV19 CASKGTASNQPQHF TGTGCCAGTAAGGGGACAGCCAGCAATCAGCCCCAGCATTTT
TRBD1 . TRBJ2-7 TRBV18 CASSKDRGFYEQYF TGTGCCAGCTCCAAGGACAGGGGGTTCTACGAGCAGTACTTC
. . TRBJ1-4 TRBV29-1 CSVGQATNEKLFF TGCAGCGTGGGACAAGCGACTAATGAAAAACTGTTTTTT
TRBD2 . TRBJ2-1 TRBV2 CATHPRTSGYNEQFF TGTGCCACCCACCCACGGACTAGCGGGTACAATGAGCAGTTCTTC
TRBD1 once TRBJ2-2 TRBV5-1 CASRGTGRGTGELFF TGCGCCAGCAGGGGGACAGGGCGAGGAACCGGGGAGCTGTTTTTT
TRBD2 . TRBJ2-1 TRBV11-3 CASSLDGASGLSEQFF TGTGCCAGCAGCTTAGATGGGGCTAGCGGTCTAAGTGAGCAGTTCTTC
TRBD2 . TRBJ2-1 TRBV3-1/TRBV3-2 CASSLPGSGSRYEQFF TGTGCCAGCAGCCTCCCTGGTAGCGGGAGTAGATATGAGCAGTTCTTC
TRBD1 . TRBJ2-5 TRBV5-1 CASSLVTGGTQETQYF TGCGCCAGCAGCTTGGTAACAGGGGGGACCCAAGAGACCCAGTACTTC
. . TRBJ1-3 TRBV3-1/TRBV3-2 CASSRGSGGGNTIYF TGTGCCAGCAGCCGAGGGTCCGGAGGAGGAAACACCATATATTTT
. . TRBJ2-3 TRBV24-1 CATSDPTRLWSTDTQYF TGTGCCACCAGTGATCCCACGAGGCTCTGGAGCACAGATACGCAGTATTTT
. . TRBJ2-1 TRBV11-2 CASSPAPSGEQFF TGTGCCAGCAGCCCCGCACCATCGGGTGAGCAGTTCTTC
. . TRBJ1-1 TRBV19 CASSMTVNTEAFF TGTGCCAGTAGCATGACTGTGAACACTGAAGCTTTCTTT
TRBD1 . TRBJ2-2 TRBV5-1 CASSLGQGNTGELFF TGCGCCAGCAGCTTGGGACAGGGGAACACCGGGGAGCTGTTTTTT
. . TRBJ1-4 TRBV7-3 CASSAGPGEKLFF TGTGCCAGCAGCGCGGGGCCTGGTGAAAAACTGTTTTTT
. few TRBJ1-2 TRBV19 CASGPRGGGYTF TGTGCCAGTGGACCCAGAGGGGGAGGCTACACCTTC
. . TRBJ1-2 TRBV5-6 CASSLNRDFGGYTF TGTGCCAGCAGCTTGAACAGGGATTTCGGTGGCTACACCTTC
TRBD1 . TRBJ1-6 TRBV7-2 CASSLVRGTGGSPLHF TGTGCCAGCAGCTTAGTTAGGGGGACAGGGGGTTCACCCCTCCACTTT
. . TRBJ2-7 TRBV7-9 CASSLEGQWKFYEQYF TGTGCCAGCAGCTTAGAAGGACAGTGGAAGTTCTACGAGCAGTACTTC
. . TRBJ2-3 TRBV11-3 CASSVRLGADTQYF TGTGCCAGCAGCGTACGATTAGGGGCAGATACGCAGTATTTT
TRBD1 . TRBJ1-6 TRBV9 CASSVAGQRDSPLHF TGTGCCAGCAGCGTAGCGGGACAGCGGGATTCACCCCTCCACTTT